The following is a TCR beta chain sequence with its context. Its matching antigen is unknown. The CDR3 has 13 residues. CDR1 is MDHEN, CDR2 SYDVKM, per germline. Trimming left V 5 bases short and J 2 bases short, with 9 bases between. The data belong to a study of cytomegalovirus exposure and HLA in healthy donors. TCRdb's copy holds only in-frame clones and misses some; the assay was immunoSEQ multiplex PCR. The table has some 350,000 clones, 87% seen once; the top ten hold over 1%. Study findings and constraints: High sensitivity and specificity were reportedly achieved when the classifier diagnosed cytomegalovirus status.

The sample consisted of PBMCs. This receptor was obtained from a woman between 25 and 40 years old in good health and CMV-seropositive. The V and J genes are TRBV28 and TRBJ1-2; D gene ambiguous. For the CDR3, the DNA is TGTGCCAGCAGTAAACACAAAAACTATGGCTACACCTTC. Its protein is CASSKHKNYGYTF.